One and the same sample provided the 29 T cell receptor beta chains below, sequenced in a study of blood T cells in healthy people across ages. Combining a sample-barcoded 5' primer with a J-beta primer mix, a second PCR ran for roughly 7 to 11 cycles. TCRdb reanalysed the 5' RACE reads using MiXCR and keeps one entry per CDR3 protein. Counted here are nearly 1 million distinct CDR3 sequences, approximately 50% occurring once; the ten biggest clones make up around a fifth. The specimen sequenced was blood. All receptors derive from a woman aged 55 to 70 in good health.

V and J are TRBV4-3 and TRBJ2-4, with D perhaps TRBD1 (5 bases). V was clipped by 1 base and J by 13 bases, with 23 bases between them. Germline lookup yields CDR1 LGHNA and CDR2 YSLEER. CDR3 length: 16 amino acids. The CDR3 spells CASSQGRGSIPGEQYF. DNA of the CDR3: TGCGCCAGCAGCCAAGGAAGGGGCTCGATACCTGGAGAGCAGTACTTC.

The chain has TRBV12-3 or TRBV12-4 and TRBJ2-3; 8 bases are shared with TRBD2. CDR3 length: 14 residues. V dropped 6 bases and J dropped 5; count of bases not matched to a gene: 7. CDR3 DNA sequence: TGTGCCAGCAGACCGCGGGAGGAGGGAGATACGCAGTATTTT. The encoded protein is CASRPREEGDTQYF.

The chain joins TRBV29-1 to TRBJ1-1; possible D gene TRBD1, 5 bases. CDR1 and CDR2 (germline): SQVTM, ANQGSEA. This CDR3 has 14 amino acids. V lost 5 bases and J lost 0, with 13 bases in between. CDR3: CSVTDRFVNTEAFF. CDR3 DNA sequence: TGCAGCGTTACCGACAGATTTGTGAACACTGAAGCTTTCTTT.

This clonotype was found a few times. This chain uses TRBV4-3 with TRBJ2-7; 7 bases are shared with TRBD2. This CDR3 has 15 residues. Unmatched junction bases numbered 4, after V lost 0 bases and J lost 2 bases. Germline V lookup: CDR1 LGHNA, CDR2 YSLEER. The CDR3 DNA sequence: TGCGCCAGCAGCCAAGACAGGGAGGGCCCCTACGAGCAGTACTTC. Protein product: CASSQDREGPYEQYF.

For the CDR3, the DNA is TGCGCCAGCAGCCAAGAATGGGACAGATTTCGGACCTACGAGCAGTACTTC. Protein product: CASSQEWDRFRTYEQYF. The chain employs TRBV4-1 and TRBJ2-5, with TRBD1 matching 7 bases. The J call may be incorrect, as the DNA end agrees better with TRBJ2-7. This CDR3 is built from 17 residues. Per the germline V gene, CDR1 is MGHRA and CDR2 is YSYEKL.

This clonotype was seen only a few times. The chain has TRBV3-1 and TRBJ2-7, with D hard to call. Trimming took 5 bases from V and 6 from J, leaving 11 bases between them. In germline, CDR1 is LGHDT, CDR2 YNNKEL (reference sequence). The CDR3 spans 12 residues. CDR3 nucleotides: TGTGCCAGCAGCTCCCCTCCCCGCGAGCAGTACTTC. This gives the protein CASSSPPREQYF.

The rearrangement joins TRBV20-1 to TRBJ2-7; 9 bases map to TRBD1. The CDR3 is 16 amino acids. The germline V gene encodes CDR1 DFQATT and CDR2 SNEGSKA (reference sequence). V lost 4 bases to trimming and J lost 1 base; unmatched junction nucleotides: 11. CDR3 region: CSAISWDRVKSYEQYF. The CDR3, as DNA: TGCAGTGCTATATCCTGGGACAGGGTTAAATCCTACGAGCAGTACTTC.

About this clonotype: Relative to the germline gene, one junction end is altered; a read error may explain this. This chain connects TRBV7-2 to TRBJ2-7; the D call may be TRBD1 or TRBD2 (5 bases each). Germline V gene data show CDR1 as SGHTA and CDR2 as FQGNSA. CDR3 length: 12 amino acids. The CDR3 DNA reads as TGTGTCAGCAGCACCCTTGGGGGCGAGCAGTACTTC. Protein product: CVSSTLGGEQYF.

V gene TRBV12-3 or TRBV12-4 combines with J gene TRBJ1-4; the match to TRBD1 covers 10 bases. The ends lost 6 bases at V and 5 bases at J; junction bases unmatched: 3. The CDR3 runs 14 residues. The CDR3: CASSDRGRNEKLFF. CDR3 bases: TGTGCCAGCAGCGACAGGGGGCGAAATGAAAAACTGTTTTTT.

CDR3 residues: CSARGGGQGSMNTEAFF. Here the CDR3 DNA reads TGCAGTGCTCGAGGGGGGGGACAGGGGAGCATGAACACTGAAGCTTTCTTT. V is TRBV20-1 and J is TRBJ1-1, with 10 nucleotides matching TRBD1. The CDR3 is 17 residues long. Germline values: CDR1 DFQATT, CDR2 SNEGSKA (reference sequence). The junction had 12 bases not matched to a gene; V was cut back by 5 bases and J by 0 bases.

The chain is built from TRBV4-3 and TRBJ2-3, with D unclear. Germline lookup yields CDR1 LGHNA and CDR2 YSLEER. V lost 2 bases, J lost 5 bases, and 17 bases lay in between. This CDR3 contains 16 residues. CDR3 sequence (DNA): TGCGCCAGCAGCCAAACCGCCGGAGTTGGGGTAGATACGCAGTATTTT. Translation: CASSQTAGVGVDTQYF.

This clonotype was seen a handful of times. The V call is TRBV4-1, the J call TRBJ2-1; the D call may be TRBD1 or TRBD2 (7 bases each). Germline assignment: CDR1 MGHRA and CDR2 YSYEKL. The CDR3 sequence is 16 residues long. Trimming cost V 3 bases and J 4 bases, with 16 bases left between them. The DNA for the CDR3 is TGCGCCAGCAGCCATCCAGGGGGGGGTCCGTACAATGAGCAGTTCTTC. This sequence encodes CASSHPGGGPYNEQFF.

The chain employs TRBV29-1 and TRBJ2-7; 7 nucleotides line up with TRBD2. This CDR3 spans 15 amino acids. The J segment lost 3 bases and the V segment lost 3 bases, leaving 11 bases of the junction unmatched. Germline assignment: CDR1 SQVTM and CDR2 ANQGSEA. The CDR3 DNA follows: TGCAGCGTTGAGGGAGGGGAATCCCCTGTCTACGAGCAGTACTTC. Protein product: CSVEGGESPVYEQYF.

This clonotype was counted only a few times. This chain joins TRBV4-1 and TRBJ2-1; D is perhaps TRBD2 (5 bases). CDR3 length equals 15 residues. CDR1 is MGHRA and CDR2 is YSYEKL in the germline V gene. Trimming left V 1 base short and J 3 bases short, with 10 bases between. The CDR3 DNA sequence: TGCGCCAGCAGCCAAGTACGCGGAGGCTACAATGAGCAGTTCTTC. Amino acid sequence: CASSQVRGGYNEQFF.

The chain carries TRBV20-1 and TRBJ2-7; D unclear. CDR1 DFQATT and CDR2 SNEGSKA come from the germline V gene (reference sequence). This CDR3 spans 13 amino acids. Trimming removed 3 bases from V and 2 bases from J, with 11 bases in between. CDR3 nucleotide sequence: TGCAGTGCTAGTGGCCTAGTCCCCTACGAGCAGTACTTC. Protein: CSASGLVPYEQYF.

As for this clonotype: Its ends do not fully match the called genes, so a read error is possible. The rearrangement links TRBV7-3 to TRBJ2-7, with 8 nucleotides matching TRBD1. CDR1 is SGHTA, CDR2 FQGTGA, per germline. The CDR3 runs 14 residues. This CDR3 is CASSLGGQVDAQYF. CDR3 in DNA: TGTGCTAGCAGCTTAGGGGGACAGGTGGACGCCCAGTACTTC.

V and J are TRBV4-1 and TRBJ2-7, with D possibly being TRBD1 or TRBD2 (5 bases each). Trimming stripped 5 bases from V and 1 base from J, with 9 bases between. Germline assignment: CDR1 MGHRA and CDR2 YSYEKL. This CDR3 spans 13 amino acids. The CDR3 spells CASSTGRSYEQYF. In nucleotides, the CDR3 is TGCGCCAGCAGCACGGGACGGTCCTACGAGCAGTACTTC.

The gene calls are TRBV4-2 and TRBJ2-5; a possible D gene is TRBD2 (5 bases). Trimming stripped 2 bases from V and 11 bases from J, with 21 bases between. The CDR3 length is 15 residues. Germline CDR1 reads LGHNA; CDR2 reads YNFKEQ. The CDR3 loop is CASSQIFLANNEQYF. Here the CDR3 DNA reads TGTGCCAGCAGCCAAATCTTCTTAGCGAACAATGAGCAGTACTTC.

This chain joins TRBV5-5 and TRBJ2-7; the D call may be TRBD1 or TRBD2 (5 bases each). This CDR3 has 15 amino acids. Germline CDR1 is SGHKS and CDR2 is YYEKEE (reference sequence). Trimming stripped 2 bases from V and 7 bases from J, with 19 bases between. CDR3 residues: CASSFEYQGRGEQYF. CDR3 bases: TGTGCCAGCAGCTTTGAATACCAGGGACGGGGAGAGCAGTACTTC.

Here the CDR3 DNA reads TGTGCCAGCAGCTTGCGACAGGGAATTAACATTCAGTACTTC. Residues: CASSLRQGINIQYF. The J gene is TRBJ2-4, the V gene TRBV5-6; 7 bases align to TRBD1. The V segment lost 1 base and the J segment 7 bases; nucleotides outside the gene matches: 5. The CDR3 is made up of 14 amino acids. CDR1 is SGHDT and CDR2 is YYEEEE in the germline V gene. Filled out from reference TRBV5-6 and TRBJ2-4, the complete variable domain reads DAGVTQSPTHLIKTRGQQVTLRCSPKSGHDTVSWYQQALGQGPQFIFQYYEEEERQRGNFPDRFSGHQFPNYSSELNVNALLLGDSALYLCASSLRQGINIQYFGAGTRLSVL.

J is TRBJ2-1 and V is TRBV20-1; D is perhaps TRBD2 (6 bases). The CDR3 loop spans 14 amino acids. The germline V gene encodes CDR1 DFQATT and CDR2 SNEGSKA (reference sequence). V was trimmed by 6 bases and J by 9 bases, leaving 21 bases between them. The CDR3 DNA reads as TGCAGTGCCTACCAGGGACTCCCCGCGATTGAGCAGTTCTTC. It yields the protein CSAYQGLPAIEQFF.

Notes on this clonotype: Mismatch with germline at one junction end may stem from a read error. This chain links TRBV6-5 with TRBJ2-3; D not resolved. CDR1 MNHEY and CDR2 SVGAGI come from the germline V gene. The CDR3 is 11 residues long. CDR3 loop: CAGSYSNTQYF. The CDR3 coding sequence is TGTGCCGGCAGTTACTCCAATACGCAGTATTTT.

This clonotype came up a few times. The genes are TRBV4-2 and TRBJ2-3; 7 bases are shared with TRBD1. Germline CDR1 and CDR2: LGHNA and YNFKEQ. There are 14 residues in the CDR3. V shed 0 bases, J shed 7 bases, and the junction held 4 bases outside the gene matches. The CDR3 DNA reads TGTGCCAGCAGCCAAGATAGGGGGCAGTATACGCAGTATTTT. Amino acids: CASSQDRGQYTQYF.

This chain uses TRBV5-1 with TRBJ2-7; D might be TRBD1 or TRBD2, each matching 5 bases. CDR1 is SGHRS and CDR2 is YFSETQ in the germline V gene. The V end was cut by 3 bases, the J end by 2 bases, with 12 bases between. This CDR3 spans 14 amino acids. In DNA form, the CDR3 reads TGCGCCAGCAGCTGGACACCGGGACCCTACGAGCAGTACTTC. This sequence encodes CASSWTPGPYEQYF.

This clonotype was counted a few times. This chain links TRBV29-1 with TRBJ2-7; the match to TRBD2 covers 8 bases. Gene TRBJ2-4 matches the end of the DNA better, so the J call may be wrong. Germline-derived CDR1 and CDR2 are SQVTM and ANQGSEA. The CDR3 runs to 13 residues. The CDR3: CSVGDTGGDIQYF. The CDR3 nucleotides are TGCAGCGTTGGTGACACCGGGGGGGACATTCAGTACTTC.

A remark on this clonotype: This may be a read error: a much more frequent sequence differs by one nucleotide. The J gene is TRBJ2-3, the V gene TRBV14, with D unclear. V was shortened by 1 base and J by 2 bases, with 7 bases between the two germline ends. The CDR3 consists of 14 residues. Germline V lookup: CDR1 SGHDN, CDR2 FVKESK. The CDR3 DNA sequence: TGTGCCAGCAGCCAAGTACAGCTCACAGATACGCAGTATTTT. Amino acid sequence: CASSQVQLTDTQYF.

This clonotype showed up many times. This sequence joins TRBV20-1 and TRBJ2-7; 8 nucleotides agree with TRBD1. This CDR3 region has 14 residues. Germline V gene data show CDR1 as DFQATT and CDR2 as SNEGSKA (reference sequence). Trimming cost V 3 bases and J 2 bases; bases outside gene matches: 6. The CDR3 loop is CSARGQVLTYEQYF. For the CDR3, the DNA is TGCAGTGCTAGGGGACAGGTGTTGACCTACGAGCAGTACTTC.

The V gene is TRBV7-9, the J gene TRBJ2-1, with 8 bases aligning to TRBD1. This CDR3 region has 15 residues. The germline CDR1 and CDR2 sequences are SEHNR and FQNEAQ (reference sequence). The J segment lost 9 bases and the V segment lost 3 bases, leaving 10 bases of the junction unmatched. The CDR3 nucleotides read TGTGCCAGCAGCTTTAGACAGGGGCTTATAGCTGAGCAGTTCTTC. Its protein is CASSFRQGLIAEQFF.

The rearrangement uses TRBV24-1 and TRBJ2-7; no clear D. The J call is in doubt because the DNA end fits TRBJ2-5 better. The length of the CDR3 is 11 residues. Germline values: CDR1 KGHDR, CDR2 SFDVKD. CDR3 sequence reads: CATRGSGTQYF. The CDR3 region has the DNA TGTGCCACCAGGGGGTCGGGGACCCAGTACTTC.